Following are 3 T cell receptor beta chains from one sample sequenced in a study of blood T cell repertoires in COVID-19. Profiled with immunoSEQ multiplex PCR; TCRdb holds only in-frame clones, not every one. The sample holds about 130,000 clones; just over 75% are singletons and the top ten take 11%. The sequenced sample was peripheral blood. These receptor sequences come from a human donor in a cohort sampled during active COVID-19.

CDR3: CASSEYGDTEAFF. DNA for the CDR3: TGTGCCAGCAGTGAATACGGAGACACTGAAGCTTTCTTT. The chain links TRBV2 to TRBJ1-1, with D uncertain. From germline, CDR1 is SNHLY and CDR2 FYNNEI. This CDR3 spans 13 amino acids. Deletions cut 2 bases from V and 3 bases from J, with 7 bases between.

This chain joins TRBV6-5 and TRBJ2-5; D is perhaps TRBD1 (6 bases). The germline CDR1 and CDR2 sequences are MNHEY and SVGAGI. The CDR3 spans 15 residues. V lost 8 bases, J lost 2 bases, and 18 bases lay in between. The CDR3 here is CASSGQSPLQETQYF. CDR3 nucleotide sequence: TGTGCCAGCTCTGGACAGTCTCCTCTTCAAGAGACCCAGTACTTC.

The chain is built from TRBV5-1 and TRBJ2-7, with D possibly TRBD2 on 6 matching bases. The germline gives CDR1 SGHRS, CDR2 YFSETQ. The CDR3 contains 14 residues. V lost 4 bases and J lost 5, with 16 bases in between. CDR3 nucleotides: TGCGCCAGCAGCACCTCCAGAGGGGAGGACGAGCAGTACTTC. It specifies CASSTSRGEDEQYF.